In this sample, the clone carrying this T cell receptor (beta chain) turned up many times. Its antigen is currently unknown. Described time point: patch test 1, 2 weeks after DPC sensitization. Treatment meaning: therapeutic diphenylcyclopropenone sensitization with weekly scalp DPC. The data derive from a study of human T cells and chemical hapten exposure. Study background: Epicutaneous patch tests delivered 0.01% DPC to the upper back, with evaluation at 6 days. Small pooled library volume differences chiefly drove per-sample TCR yield variation. Study-wide findings and caveats: DPC sensitization left the count of TCRs above 1 in 1000 unchanged.

Germline CDR1 KGHDR, CDR2 SFDVKD. The CDR3 contains 14 residues. Trimming cost V 10 bases and J 1 base; bases outside gene matches: 4. The library tagged individual cDNA molecules with unique molecular identifiers. TCRdb fed the RACE reads into MiXCR, producing one record per CDR3 protein. The table lists about 360,000 distinct CDR3 sequences, approximately 6.9% of them singletons. The genes are TRBV24-1 and TRBJ2-2, with 8 bases identical to TRBD2. This receptor was identified in a woman between 18 and 30 years old with alopecia areata. Some clones in this sample may be carry-over from other donors' samples. This sample comprised whole blood, obtained in connection with sensitization to the hapten diphenylcyclopropenone (DPC). The CDR3 bases are TGTGCCACGACGGGACTAGAGAACACCGGGGAGCTGTTTTTT. It specifies CATTGLENTGELFF.